These T cell receptor beta chains were read from a single sample in a study of T cell responses to AZD1222 COVID-19 vaccine. Produced via immunoSEQ multiplex PCR; TCRdb's table is partial and in-frame only. Found here are 95,000 to 110,000 clones, roughly 90% of them singletons; the top ten hold roughly 9%. This material consisted of peripheral blood, taken 28 days after the second AZD1222 dose. Source of these receptors: an adult who received the AZD1222 COVID-19 vaccine. The CDR3 runs from the conserved cysteine through the conserved F or W. Fields, in order: V gene, clone size, J gene, D gene, CDR3 DNA, CDR3 protein. D genes are given only for firm matches. Where a row states a size, it is once, few, many or the class of an expanded clone; other rows omit it.

v_call: TRBV5-6; clone_size: -; j_call: TRBJ1-4; d_call: -; cdr3_nt: TGTGCCAGCAGTTCCGGGGTTCTGGGTGAAAAACTGTTTTTT; cdr3_aa: CASSSGVLGEKLFF
v_call: TRBV11-3; clone_size: -; j_call: TRBJ1-6; d_call: -; cdr3_nt: TGTGCCAGCAGCTTAGACTTTACCGGGGGAAATTCACCCCTCCACTTT; cdr3_aa: CASSLDFTGGNSPLHF
v_call: TRBV2; clone_size: -; j_call: TRBJ2-5; d_call: -; cdr3_nt: TGTGCCAGCAGTTCGCCGGGTCGCCTCGCAGAGACCCAGTACTTC; cdr3_aa: CASSSPGRLAETQYF
v_call: TRBV9; clone_size: few; j_call: TRBJ1-1; d_call: TRBD1; cdr3_nt: TGTGCCAGCAGCGTAGCAGGGGGCGCGACTGAAGCTTTCTTT; cdr3_aa: CASSVAGGATEAFF
v_call: TRBV6-5; clone_size: once; j_call: TRBJ1-5; d_call: -; cdr3_nt: TGTGCCAGCAGTTACTCGGGGAGGGGTGGCAATCAGCCCCAGCATTTT; cdr3_aa: CASSYSGRGGNQPQHF
v_call: TRBV7-9; clone_size: -; j_call: TRBJ2-2; d_call: -; cdr3_nt: TGTGCCAGCAGCCCCTCGAGCAGGGCGGCCGGGGAGCTGTTTTTT; cdr3_aa: CASSPSSRAAGELFF
v_call: TRBV6-4; clone_size: -; j_call: TRBJ1-4; d_call: -; cdr3_nt: TGTGCCAGCAGTGTTGGGAGACCTGCAACTAATGAAAAACTGTTTTTT; cdr3_aa: CASSVGRPATNEKLFF
v_call: TRBV30; clone_size: -; j_call: TRBJ2-1; d_call: TRBD2; cdr3_nt: TGTGCCTGGGCCCCGGGACTAGCATCCGATGAGCAGTTCTTC; cdr3_aa: CAWAPGLASDEQFF
v_call: TRBV7-9; clone_size: -; j_call: TRBJ2-5; d_call: TRBD1; cdr3_nt: TGTGCCAGCAGCTACACATTTGGACAGGGGGAGACCCAGTACTTC; cdr3_aa: CASSYTFGQGETQYF
v_call: TRBV6-1; clone_size: -; j_call: TRBJ1-5; d_call: TRBD1; cdr3_nt: TGTGCCAGCACCCAGGGACAGCCAAATCAGCCCCAGCATTTT; cdr3_aa: CASTQGQPNQPQHF
v_call: TRBV16; clone_size: -; j_call: TRBJ1-1; d_call: TRBD1; cdr3_nt: TGTGCCAGCAGCCCTGGGACAGGGGGATTCACTGAAGCTTTCTTT; cdr3_aa: CASSPGTGGFTEAFF
v_call: TRBV4-1; clone_size: -; j_call: TRBJ1-1; d_call: -; cdr3_nt: TGCGCCAGCAGCCAAGTGGGAATCGGGACTGAAGCTTTCTTT; cdr3_aa: CASSQVGIGTEAFF
v_call: TRBV5-4; clone_size: -; j_call: TRBJ1-2; d_call: -; cdr3_nt: TGTGCCAGCAGCTTGGTTGCAGGGAAAGGCTACACCTTC; cdr3_aa: CASSLVAGKGYTF
v_call: TRBV27; clone_size: once; j_call: TRBJ2-3; d_call: TRBD2; cdr3_nt: TGTGCCAGCAGTTTAAAAGGGACTAGCGGGCGAATCACAGATACGCAGTATTTT; cdr3_aa: CASSLKGTSGRITDTQYF
v_call: TRBV30; clone_size: few; j_call: TRBJ2-2; d_call: TRBD2; cdr3_nt: TGTGCCTGGAGTGTGGCGGGGGGCTTCGGGGAGCTGTTTTTT; cdr3_aa: CAWSVAGGFGELFF
v_call: TRBV12-5; clone_size: -; j_call: TRBJ2-5; d_call: -; cdr3_nt: TGTGCTAGTGGTTTGGACCAAGAGACCCAGTACTTC; cdr3_aa: CASGLDQETQYF
v_call: TRBV3-1/TRBV3-2; clone_size: -; j_call: TRBJ2-1; d_call: TRBD2; cdr3_nt: TGTGCCAGCAGCACCACTAGCGGGCGGAGCTACAATGAGCAGTTCTTC; cdr3_aa: CASSTTSGRSYNEQFF
v_call: TRBV10-2; clone_size: -; j_call: TRBJ1-6; d_call: -; cdr3_nt: TGCGCCAGCAGTGAGGAAGGGGCCGTAGGTTCACCCCTCCACTTT; cdr3_aa: CASSEEGAVGSPLHF
v_call: TRBV19; clone_size: -; j_call: TRBJ1-4; d_call: -; cdr3_nt: TGTGCCAGTAGTAGGACTGTCGGGGGGCGGGAAAAACTGTTTTTT; cdr3_aa: CASSRTVGGREKLFF
v_call: TRBV29-1; clone_size: few; j_call: TRBJ1-1; d_call: TRBD1; cdr3_nt: TGCAGCGTAAGACCAGGGGGGACCCTTGAAGCTTTCTTT; cdr3_aa: CSVRPGGTLEAFF
v_call: TRBV2; clone_size: -; j_call: TRBJ1-1; d_call: -; cdr3_nt: TGTGCCAGCAGTGAGGGAGGGAACACTGAAGCTTTCTTT; cdr3_aa: CASSEGGNTEAFF
v_call: TRBV9; clone_size: -; j_call: TRBJ2-5; d_call: -; cdr3_nt: TGTGCCAGCAGCGTAGGAGAGGTCTTCCAAGAGACCCAGTACTTC; cdr3_aa: CASSVGEVFQETQYF
v_call: TRBV4-3; clone_size: -; j_call: TRBJ1-1; d_call: -; cdr3_nt: TGCGCCAGCAGCCAAGAGGAGAACACTGAAGCTTTCTTT; cdr3_aa: CASSQEENTEAFF